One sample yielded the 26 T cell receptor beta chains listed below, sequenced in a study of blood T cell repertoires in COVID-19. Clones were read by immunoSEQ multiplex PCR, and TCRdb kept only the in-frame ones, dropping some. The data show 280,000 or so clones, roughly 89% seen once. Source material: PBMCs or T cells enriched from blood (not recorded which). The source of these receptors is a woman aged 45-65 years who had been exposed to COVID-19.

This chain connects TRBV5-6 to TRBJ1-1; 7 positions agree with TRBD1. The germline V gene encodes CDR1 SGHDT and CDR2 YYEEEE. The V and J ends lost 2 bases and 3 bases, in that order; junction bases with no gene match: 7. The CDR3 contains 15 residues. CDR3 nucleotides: TGTGCCAGCAGCTTATTGGACAGGAGATACACTGAAGCTTTCTTT. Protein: CASSLLDRRYTEAFF.

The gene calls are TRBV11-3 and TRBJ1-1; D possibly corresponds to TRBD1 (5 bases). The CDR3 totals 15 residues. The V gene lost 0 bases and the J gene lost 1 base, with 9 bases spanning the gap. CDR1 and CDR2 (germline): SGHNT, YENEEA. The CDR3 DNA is TGTGCCAGCAGCTTAGACGGGGGGGAGAACACTGAAGCTTTCTTT. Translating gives CASSLDGGENTEAFF.

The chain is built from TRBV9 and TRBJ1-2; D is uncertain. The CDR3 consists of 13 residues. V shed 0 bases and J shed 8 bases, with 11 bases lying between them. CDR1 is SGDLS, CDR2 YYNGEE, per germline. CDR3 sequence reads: CASSVVDGGGYTF. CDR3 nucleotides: TGTGCCAGCAGCGTAGTAGATGGCGGCGGCTACACCTTC.

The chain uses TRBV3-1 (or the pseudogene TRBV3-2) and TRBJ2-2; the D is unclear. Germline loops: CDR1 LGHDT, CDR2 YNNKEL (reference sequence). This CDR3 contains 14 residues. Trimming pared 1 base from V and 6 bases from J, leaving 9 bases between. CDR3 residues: CASSQGPHSGELFF. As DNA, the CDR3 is TGTGCCAGCAGCCAAGGCCCCCACTCCGGGGAGCTGTTTTTT.

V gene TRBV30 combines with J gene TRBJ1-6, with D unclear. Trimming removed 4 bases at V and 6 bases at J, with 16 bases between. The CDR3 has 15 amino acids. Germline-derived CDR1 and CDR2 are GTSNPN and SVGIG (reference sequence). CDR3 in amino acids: CAWNLVATGNSPLHF. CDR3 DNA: TGTGCCTGGAATCTTGTTGCGACGGGTAATTCACCCCTCCACTTT.

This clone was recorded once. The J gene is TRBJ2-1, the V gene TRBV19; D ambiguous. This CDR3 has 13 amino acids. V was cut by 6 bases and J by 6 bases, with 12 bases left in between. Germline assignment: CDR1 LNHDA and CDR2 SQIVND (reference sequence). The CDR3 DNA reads TGTGCCAGTAGCACGACAAGATCCAATGAGCAGTTCTTC. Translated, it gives CASSTTRSNEQFF.

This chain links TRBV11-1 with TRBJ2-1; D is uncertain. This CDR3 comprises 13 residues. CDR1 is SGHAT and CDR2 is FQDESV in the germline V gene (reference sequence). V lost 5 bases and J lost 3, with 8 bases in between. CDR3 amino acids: CASSAPGYNEQFF. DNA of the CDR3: TGTGCCAGCAGCGCCCCAGGCTACAATGAGCAGTTCTTC.

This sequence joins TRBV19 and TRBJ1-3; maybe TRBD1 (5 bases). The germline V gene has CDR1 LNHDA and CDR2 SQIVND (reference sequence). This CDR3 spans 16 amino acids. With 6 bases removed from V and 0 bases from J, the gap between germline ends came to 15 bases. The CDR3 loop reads CASSKRTLNSGNTIYF. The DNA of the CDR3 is TGTGCCAGTAGCAAGAGGACACTCAACTCTGGAAACACCATATATTTT.

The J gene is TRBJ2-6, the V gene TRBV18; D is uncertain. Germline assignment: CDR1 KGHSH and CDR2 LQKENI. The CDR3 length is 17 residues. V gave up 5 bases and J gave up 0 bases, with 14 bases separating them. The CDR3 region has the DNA TGTGCCAGCTCAGAGTACAGCTTACTCTCTGGGGCCAACGTCCTGACTTTC. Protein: CASSEYSLLSGANVLTF.

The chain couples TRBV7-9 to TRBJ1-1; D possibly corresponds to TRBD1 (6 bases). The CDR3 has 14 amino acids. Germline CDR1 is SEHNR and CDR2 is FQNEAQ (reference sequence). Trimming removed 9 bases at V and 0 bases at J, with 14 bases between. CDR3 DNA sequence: TGTGCCAGTAACACAGGGAAGGTGAACACTGAAGCTTTCTTT. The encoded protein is CASNTGKVNTEAFF.

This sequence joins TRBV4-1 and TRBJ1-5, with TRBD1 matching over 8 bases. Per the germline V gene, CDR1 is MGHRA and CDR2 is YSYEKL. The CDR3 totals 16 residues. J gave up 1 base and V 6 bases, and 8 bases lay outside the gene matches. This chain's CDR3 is CASSLSGQVSNQPQHF. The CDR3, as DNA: TGCGCCAGCAGTTTATCGGGACAGGTCAGCAATCAGCCCCAGCATTTT.

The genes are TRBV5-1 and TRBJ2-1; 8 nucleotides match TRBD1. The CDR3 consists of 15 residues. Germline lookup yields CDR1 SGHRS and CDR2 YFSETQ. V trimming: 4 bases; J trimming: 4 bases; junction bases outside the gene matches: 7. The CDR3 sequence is CASSQTGVLYNEQFF. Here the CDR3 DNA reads TGCGCCAGCAGCCAGACAGGGGTTTTATACAATGAGCAGTTCTTC.

CDR3 sequence: CASSFYLRGVNTGELFF. DNA for the CDR3: TGTGCCAGCAGTTTTTATTTGCGGGGGGTTAACACCGGGGAGCTGTTTTTT. V gene TRBV27 combines with J gene TRBJ2-2; 8 nucleotides match TRBD2. V shed 3 bases, J shed 2 bases, and the junction held 8 bases outside the gene matches. The CDR3 runs 17 residues. Looked up from germline, CDR1 is MNHEY and CDR2 is SMNVEV (reference sequence).

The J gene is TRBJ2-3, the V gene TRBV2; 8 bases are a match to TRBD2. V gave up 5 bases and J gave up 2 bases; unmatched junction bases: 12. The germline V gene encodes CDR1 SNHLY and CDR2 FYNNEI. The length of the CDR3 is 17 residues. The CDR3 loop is CASSRRGGAGDTDTQYF. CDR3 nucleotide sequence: TGTGCCAGCAGTCGCCGGGGGGGAGCGGGGGACACAGATACGCAGTATTTT.

The CDR3 loop is CASSAEQVYTEAFF. CDR3 coding DNA: TGTGCCAGCTCGGCAGAACAGGTATACACTGAAGCTTTCTTT. The V and J genes are TRBV18 and TRBJ1-1, with D perhaps matching TRBD1 (5 bases). The CDR3 has 14 residues. CDR1 and CDR2 (germline): KGHSH, LQKENI. The V end lost 6 bases, the J end lost 3 bases, and 14 bases lay between the germline ends.

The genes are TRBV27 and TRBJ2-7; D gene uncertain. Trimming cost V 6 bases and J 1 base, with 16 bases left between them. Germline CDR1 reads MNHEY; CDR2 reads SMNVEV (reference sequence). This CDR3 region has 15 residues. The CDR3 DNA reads TGTGCCAGCAGAATACTCCTGGAGAGTTCCTACGAGCAGTACTTC. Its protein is CASRILLESSYEQYF.

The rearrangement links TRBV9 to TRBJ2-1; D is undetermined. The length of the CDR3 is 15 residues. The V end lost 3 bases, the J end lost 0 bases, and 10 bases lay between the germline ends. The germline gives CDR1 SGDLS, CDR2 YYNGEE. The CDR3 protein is CASSGDTASYNEQFF. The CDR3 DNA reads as TGTGCCAGCAGCGGAGACACGGCCTCCTACAATGAGCAGTTCTTC. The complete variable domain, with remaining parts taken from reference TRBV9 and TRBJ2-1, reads DSGVTQTPKHLITATGQRVTLRCSPRSGDLSVYWYQQSLDQGLQFLIQYYNGEERAKGNILERFSAQQFPDLHSELNLSSLELGDSALYFCASSGDTASYNEQFFGPGTRLTVL.

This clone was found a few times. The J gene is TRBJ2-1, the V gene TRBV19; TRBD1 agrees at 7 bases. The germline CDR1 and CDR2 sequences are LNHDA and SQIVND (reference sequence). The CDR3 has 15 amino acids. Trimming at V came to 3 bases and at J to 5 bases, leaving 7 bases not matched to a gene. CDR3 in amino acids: CASSMRTGTHNEQFF. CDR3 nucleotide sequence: TGTGCCAGTAGTATGAGGACAGGAACACACAATGAGCAGTTCTTC.

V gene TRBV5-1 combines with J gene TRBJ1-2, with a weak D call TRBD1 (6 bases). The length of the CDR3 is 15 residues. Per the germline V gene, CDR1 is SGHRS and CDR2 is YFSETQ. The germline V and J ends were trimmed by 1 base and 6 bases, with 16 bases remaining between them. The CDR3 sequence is CASSLKVPRGDGYTF. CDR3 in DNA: TGCGCCAGCAGCTTGAAAGTACCCAGGGGAGATGGCTACACCTTC.

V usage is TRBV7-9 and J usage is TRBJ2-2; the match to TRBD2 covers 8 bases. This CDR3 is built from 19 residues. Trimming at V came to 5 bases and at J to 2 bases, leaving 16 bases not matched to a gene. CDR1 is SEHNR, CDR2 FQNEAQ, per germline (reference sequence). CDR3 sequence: CASSPGPGLAGANTGELFF. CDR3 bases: TGTGCCAGCAGCCCAGGACCGGGGCTAGCGGGCGCCAACACCGGGGAGCTGTTTTTT. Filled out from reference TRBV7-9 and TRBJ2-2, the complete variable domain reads DTGVSQNPRHKITKRGQNVTFRCDPISEHNRLYWYRQTLGQGPEFLTYFQNEAQLEKSRLLSDRFSAERPKGSFSTLEIQRTEQGDSAMYLCASSPGPGLAGANTGELFFGEGSRLTVL.

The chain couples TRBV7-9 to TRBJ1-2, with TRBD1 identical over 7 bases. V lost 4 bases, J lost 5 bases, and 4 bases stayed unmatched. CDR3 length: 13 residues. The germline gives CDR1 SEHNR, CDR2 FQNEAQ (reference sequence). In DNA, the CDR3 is TGTGCCAGCAGCTCGACAGGGAGTTATGGCTACACCTTC. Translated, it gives CASSSTGSYGYTF.

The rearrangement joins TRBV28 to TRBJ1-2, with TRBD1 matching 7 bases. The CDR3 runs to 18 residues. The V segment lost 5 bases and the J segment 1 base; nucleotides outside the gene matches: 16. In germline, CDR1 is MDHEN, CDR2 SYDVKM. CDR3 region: CASSGERGERGLNYGYTF. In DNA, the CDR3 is TGTGCCAGCAGTGGGGAGCGAGGAGAGAGGGGGCTTAACTATGGCTACACCTTC.

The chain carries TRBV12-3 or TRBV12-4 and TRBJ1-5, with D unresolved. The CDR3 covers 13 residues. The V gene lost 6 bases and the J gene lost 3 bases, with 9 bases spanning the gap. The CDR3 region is CASRHEDNQPQHF. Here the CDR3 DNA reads TGTGCCAGCAGGCACGAGGACAATCAGCCCCAGCATTTT.

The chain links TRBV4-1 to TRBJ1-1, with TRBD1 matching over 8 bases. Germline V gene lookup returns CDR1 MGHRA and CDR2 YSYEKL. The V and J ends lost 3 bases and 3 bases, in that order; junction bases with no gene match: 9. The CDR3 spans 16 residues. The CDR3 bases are TGCGCCAGCAGCCAGGTCGCAGGGGGCCTGGACACTGAAGCTTTCTTT. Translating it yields CASSQVAGGLDTEAFF.

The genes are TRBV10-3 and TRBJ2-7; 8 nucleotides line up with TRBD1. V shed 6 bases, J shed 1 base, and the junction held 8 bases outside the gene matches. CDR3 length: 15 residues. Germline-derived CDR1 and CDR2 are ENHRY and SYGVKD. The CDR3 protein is CAISTGQGSSYEQYF. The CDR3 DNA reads TGTGCCATCAGCACCGGACAGGGATCATCCTACGAGCAGTACTTC.

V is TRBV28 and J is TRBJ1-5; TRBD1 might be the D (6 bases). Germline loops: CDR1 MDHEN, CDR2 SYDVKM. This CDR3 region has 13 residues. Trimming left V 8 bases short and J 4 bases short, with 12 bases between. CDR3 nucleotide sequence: TGTGCCAGCCGGCCTAGGGGGAATCAGCCCCAGCATTTT. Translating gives CASRPRGNQPQHF.